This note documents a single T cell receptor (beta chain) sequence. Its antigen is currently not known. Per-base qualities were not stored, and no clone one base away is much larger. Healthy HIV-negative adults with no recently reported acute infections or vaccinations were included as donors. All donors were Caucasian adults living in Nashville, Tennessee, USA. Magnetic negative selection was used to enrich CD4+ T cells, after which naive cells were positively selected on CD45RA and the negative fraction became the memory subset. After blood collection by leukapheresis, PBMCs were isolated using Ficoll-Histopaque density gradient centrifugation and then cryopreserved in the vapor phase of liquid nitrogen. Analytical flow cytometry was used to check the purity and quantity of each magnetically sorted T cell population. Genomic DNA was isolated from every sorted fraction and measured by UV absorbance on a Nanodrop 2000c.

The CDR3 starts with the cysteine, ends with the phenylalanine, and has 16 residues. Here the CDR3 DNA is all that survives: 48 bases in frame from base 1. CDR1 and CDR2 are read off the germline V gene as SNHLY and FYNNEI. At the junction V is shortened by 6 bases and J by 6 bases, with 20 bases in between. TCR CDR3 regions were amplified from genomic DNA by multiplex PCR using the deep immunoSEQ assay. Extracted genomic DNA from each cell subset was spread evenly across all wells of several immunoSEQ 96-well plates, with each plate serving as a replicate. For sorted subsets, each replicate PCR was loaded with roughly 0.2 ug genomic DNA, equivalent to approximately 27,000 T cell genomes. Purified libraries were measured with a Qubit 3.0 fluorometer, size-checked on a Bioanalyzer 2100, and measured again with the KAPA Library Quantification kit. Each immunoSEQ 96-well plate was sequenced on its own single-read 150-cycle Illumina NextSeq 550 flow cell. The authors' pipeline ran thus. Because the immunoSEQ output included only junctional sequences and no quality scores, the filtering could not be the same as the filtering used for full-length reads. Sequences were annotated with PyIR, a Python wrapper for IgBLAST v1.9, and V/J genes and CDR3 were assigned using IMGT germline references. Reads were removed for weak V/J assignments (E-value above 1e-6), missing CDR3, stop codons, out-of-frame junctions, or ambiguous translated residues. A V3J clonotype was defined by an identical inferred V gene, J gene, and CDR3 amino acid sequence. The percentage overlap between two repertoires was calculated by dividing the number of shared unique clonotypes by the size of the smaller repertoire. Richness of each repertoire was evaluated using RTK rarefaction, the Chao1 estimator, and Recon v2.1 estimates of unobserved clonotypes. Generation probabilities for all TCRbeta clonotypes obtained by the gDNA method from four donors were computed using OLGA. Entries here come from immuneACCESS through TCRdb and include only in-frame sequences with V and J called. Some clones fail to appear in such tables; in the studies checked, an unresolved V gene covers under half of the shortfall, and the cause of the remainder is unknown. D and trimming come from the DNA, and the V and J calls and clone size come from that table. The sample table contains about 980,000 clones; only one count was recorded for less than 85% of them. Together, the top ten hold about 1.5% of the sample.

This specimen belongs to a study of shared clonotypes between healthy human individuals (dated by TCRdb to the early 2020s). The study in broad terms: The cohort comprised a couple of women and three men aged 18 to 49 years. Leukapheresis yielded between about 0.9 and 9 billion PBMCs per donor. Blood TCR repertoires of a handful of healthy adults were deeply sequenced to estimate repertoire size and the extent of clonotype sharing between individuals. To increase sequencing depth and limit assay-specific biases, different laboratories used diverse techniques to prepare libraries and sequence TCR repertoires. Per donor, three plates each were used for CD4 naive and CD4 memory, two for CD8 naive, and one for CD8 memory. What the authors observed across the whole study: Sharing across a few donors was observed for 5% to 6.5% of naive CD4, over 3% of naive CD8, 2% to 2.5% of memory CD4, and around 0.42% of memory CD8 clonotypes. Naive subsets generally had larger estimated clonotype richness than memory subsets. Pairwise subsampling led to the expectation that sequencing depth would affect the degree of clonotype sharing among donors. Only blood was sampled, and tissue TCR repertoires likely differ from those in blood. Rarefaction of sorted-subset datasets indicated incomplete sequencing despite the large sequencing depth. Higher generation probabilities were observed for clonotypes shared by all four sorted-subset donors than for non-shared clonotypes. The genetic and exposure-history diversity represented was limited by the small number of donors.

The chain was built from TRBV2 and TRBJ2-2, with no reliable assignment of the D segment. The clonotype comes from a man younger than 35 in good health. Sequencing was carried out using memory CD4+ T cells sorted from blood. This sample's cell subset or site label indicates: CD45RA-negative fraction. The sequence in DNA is TGTGCCAGCAGGGGGTCCCGGGCCCCCTTGTCCGGGGAGCTGTTTTTT. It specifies CASRGSRAPLSGELFF. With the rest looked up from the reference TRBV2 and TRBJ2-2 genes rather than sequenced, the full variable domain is EPEVTQTPSHQVTQMGQEVILRCVPISNHLYFYWYRQILGQKVEFLVSFYNNEISEKSEIFDDQFSVERPDGSNFTLKIRSTKLEDSAMYFCASRGSRAPLSGELFFGEGSRLTVL.